This T cell receptor (beta chain) stems from a study of control samples from healthy donors and cancer patients. Generated by immunoSEQ multiplex PCR, the TCRdb table keeps only in-frame clones and is missing some. The data show tens of thousands of clones, roughly 85% seen once. This CDR3 is built from 13 residues. Trimming removed 6 bases from V and 5 bases from J; junction bases left unmatched: 6. Germline CDR1 SGHTA, CDR2 FQGTGA. The clonotype was recovered from a man in his forties in good health. The V and J genes are TRBV7-3 and TRBJ2-5; TRBD1 matches at 7 bases. Source material: blood. The CDR3 is CASSPGQLETQYF. In DNA, the CDR3 is TGTGCCAGCAGTCCGGGACAGCTGGAGACCCAGTACTTC.